A selection of T cell receptor beta chains follows, all from one sample in a study of T cell responses to AZD1222 COVID-19 vaccine. Sequenced by immunoSEQ multiplex PCR; TCRdb stores in-frame clones only, minus some. The table lists 130,000 or so clones, roughly 92% of them singletons, with roughly 5.4% in the top ten. Sequencing was performed on peripheral blood, taken on day 0 of AZD1222 vaccination. Source of these receptors: an adult in good health. The CDR3 runs from the conserved cysteine through the conserved F or W. A D gene is named only where the DNA matches it firmly. Size is omitted from some rows. Given values are once, few, many or a class for expanded clones.

. TRBJ2-3 TRBV4-2 . CASSQVGTSTDTQYF TGTGCCAGCAGCCAAGTGGGCACCAGCACAGATACGCAGTATTTT
. TRBJ1-3 TRBV6-2/TRBV6-3 . CASSWNTGNTIYF TGTGCCAGCAGTTGGAACACTGGAAACACCATATATTTT
few TRBJ1-5 TRBV10-1 . CASSEGGDQPQHF TGCGCCAGCAGTGAAGGGGGGGATCAGCCCCAGCATTTT
once TRBJ2-7 TRBV7-8 . CASSSDPISYEQYF TGTGCCAGCAGCTCAGATCCCATATCCTACGAGCAGTACTTC
. TRBJ2-4 TRBV6-2/TRBV6-3 . CASSYSGGTANIQYF TGTGCCAGCAGTTACTCGGGGGGTACGGCAAACATTCAGTACTTC
. TRBJ2-7 TRBV4-1 . CASSQVGRLTYEQYF TGCGCCAGCAGCCAAGTCGGCCGATTAACCTACGAGCAGTACTTC
. TRBJ2-3 TRBV24-1 TRBD2 CATSDAPGGAGVATDTQYF TGTGCCACCAGTGATGCCCCGGGGGGAGCGGGGGTCGCCACAGATACGCAGTATTTT
. TRBJ2-4 TRBV3-1/TRBV3-2 . CASSQGWGSGLAKNIQYF TGTGCCAGCAGCCAAGGCTGGGGTAGCGGTTTAGCCAAAAACATTCAGTACTTC
. TRBJ1-3 TRBV11-2 . CASSLQYPGLGSGNTIYF TGTGCCAGCAGCTTACAGTACCCAGGGCTCGGCTCTGGAAACACCATATATTTT
once TRBJ2-1 TRBV7-2 . CASSPTMAGDYNEQFF TGTGCCAGCAGCCCCACCATGGCAGGGGACTACAATGAGCAGTTCTTC
. TRBJ2-3 TRBV4-1 . CASSQDRTPPSTDTQYF TGCGCCAGCAGCCAAGACCGGACACCTCCTAGCACAGATACGCAGTATTTT
. TRBJ2-5 TRBV7-2 . CASSTDSLRQETQYF TGTGCCAGCAGCACCGACTCGCTCAGACAAGAGACCCAGTACTTC
. TRBJ1-1 TRBV6-5 TRBD1 CASTYGQGGNTEAFF TGTGCCAGCACGTATGGTCAGGGGGGGAACACTGAAGCTTTCTTT
. TRBJ1-4 TRBV9 . CASSVEVRMNEKLFF TGTGCCAGCAGCGTAGAAGTCCGGATGAATGAAAAACTGTTTTTT
. TRBJ1-1 TRBV7-9 . CASSSRQGKNTEAFF TGTGCCAGCAGCTCTCGCCAGGGTAAGAACACTGAAGCTTTCTTT
. TRBJ1-1 TRBV3-1/TRBV3-2 TRBD1 CASSRYDREWYGAFF TGTGCCAGCAGCCGTTACGACAGGGAGTGGTATGGAGCTTTCTTT
. TRBJ1-1 TRBV23-1 . CASSQSPENTEAFF TGCGCCAGCAGTCAATCGCCCGAGAACACTGAAGCTTTCTTT
. TRBJ1-4 TRBV28 . CASSLYSTTNEKLFF TGTGCCAGCAGTTTATACTCCACAACTAATGAAAAACTGTTTTTT
once TRBJ2-2 TRBV28 . CASSLIGAGALGATGELFF TGTGCCAGCAGTTTAATCGGGGCAGGGGCGCTTGGTGCTACCGGGGAGCTGTTTTTT
. TRBJ2-3 TRBV9 . CASSVAGLGIDTQYF TGTGCCAGCAGCGTAGCGGGTCTCGGAATAGATACGCAGTATTTT
once TRBJ2-6 TRBV18 . CASGSGANVLTF TGTGCCAGCGGCTCTGGGGCCAACGTCCTGACTTTC
once TRBJ1-1 TRBV5-6 . CASSILQGEEAFF TGTGCCAGCAGCATTCTCCAGGGAGAAGAAGCTTTCTTT
. TRBJ1-5 TRBV19 . CASSLSFRQGNQPQHF TGTGCCAGTAGTTTATCGTTTCGACAGGGCAATCAGCCCCAGCATTTT
. TRBJ2-6 TRBV24-1 . CATNAVGPPHSGANVLTF TGTGCCACCAACGCTGTTGGACCACCACACTCTGGGGCCAACGTCCTGACTTTC
once TRBJ1-1 TRBV19 . CASSLQLEAFF TGTGCCAGTAGCCTACAGCTTGAAGCTTTCTTT
. TRBJ1-1 TRBV7-2 . CASSLAGGGLTFF TGTGCCAGCAGCTTAGCGGGTGGGGGTTTGACTTTCTTT
. TRBJ2-7 TRBV6-2/TRBV6-3 . CASSYTLRAGEQYF TGTGCCAGCAGTTACACACTCAGGGCTGGCGAGCAGTACTTC
. TRBJ2-7 TRBV30 . CAWASTGTRNEQYF TGTGCCTGGGCCTCTACAGGGACGAGGAACGAGCAGTACTTC
. TRBJ2-2 TRBV18 . CASSPQPANTGELFF TGTGCCAGCTCACCACAGCCCGCGAACACCGGGGAGCTGTTTTTT
. TRBJ1-5 TRBV6-5 . CASTGGSNQPQHF TGTGCCAGCACCGGAGGTAGCAATCAGCCCCAGCATTTT
. TRBJ1-5 TRBV30 . CAWSEIGEVRPQHF TGTGCCTGGAGTGAAATTGGAGAGGTTCGGCCCCAGCATTTT
. TRBJ1-1 TRBV10-3 TRBD1 CAISKQGGTEAFF TGTGCCATCAGCAAGCAGGGGGGCACTGAAGCTTTCTTT
. TRBJ2-1 TRBV5-1 TRBD1 CATRTDRGDNEQFF TGCGCCACCAGAACCGACAGGGGGGACAATGAGCAGTTCTTC
. TRBJ2-2 TRBV7-3 . CASSLIVGGTGELFF TGTGCCAGCAGCTTAATAGTCGGGGGCACCGGGGAGCTGTTTTTT
. TRBJ2-3 TRBV7-2 . CASSLVSVTDTQYF TGTGCCAGCAGCTTAGTTAGCGTTACAGATACGCAGTATTTT
. TRBJ1-1 TRBV28 . CASSGVGTPIGNTEAFF TGTGCCAGCAGTGGGGTAGGGACACCGATAGGGAACACTGAAGCTTTCTTT
. TRBJ1-2 TRBV2 . CASSEKIPYGYTF TGTGCCAGCAGCGAAAAAATCCCCTATGGCTACACCTTC
. TRBJ2-2 TRBV27 TRBD2 CASTRAGGPGGELFF TGTGCCAGTACTCGAGCGGGGGGGCCTGGCGGGGAGCTGTTTTTT
once TRBJ1-1 TRBV19 . CASVSMNTEAFF TGTGCCAGTGTATCCATGAACACTGAAGCTTTCTTT
. TRBJ1-5 TRBV5-4 . CASSLFGVQPQHF TGTGCCAGCAGCCTTTTCGGGGTTCAGCCCCAGCATTTT
many TRBJ1-2 TRBV5-6 . CASSFGRDYGYTF TGTGCCAGCAGCTTTGGCAGGGACTATGGCTACACCTTC
once TRBJ1-4 TRBV6-1 . CASSEGNRAGEKLFF TGTGCCAGCAGTGAAGGGAACAGGGCAGGCGAAAAACTGTTTTTT
. TRBJ2-7 TRBV7-2 . CASSFVGGGSEQYF TGTGCCAGCAGCTTCGTGGGTGGGGGGAGCGAGCAGTACTTC
few TRBJ1-1 TRBV27 . CASSLYREDTEAFF TGTGCCAGCAGTTTATACAGGGAGGACACTGAAGCTTTCTTT
once TRBJ1-2 TRBV27 TRBD1 CASSLTWDRGGYGYTF TGTGCCAGCAGTCTCACCTGGGACAGGGGGGGATATGGCTACACCTTC
. TRBJ1-1 TRBV7-9 . CASSKGQMNTEAFF TGTGCCAGCAGCAAGGGACAAATGAACACTGAAGCTTTCTTT
. TRBJ1-6 TRBV9 . CASSVEDRSPLHF TGTGCCAGCAGCGTAGAAGATCGTTCACCCCTCCACTTT
few TRBJ2-1 TRBV30 TRBD1 CAWSATGVRYNEQFF TGTGCCTGGAGTGCGACAGGGGTCCGATACAATGAGCAGTTCTTC
. TRBJ2-6 TRBV2 . CASSVAGGSGANVLTF TGTGCCAGCAGTGTTGCAGGGGGGTCTGGGGCCAACGTCCTGACTTTC
. TRBJ1-2 TRBV29-1 . CSVEVGGYTF TGCAGCGTTGAAGTCGGTGGCTACACCTTC
. TRBJ1-4 TRBV12-5 . CASGPASHSLIGKLFF TGTGCTAGTGGCCCAGCTAGTCACTCTCTAATTGGAAAACTGTTTTTT
. TRBJ2-5 TRBV7-7 . CASSSGAPTAEETQYF TGTGCTAGCAGCTCCGGGGCTCCGACAGCCGAAGAGACCCAGTACTTC
. TRBJ1-2 TRBV4-3 . CASSQERTLLSYTF TGCGCCAGCAGCCAAGAGCGGACTTTACTTAGCTACACCTTC